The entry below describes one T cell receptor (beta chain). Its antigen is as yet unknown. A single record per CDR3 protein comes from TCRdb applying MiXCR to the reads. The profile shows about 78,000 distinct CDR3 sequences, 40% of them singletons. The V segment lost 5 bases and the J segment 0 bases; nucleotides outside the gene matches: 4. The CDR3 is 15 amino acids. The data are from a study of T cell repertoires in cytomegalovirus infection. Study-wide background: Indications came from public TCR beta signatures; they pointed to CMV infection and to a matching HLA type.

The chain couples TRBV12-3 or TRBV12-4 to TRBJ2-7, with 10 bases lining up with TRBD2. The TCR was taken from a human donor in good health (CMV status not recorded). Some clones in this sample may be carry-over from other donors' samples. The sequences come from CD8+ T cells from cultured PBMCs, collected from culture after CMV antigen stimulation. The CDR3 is CASSLGLAVSYEQYF. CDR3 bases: TGTGCCAGCAGTCTAGGACTAGCGGTCTCCTACGAGCAGTACTTC.